These 17 T cell receptor beta chains share one sample of origin, sequenced in a study of T cell responses to AZD1222 COVID-19 vaccine. TCRdb's copy holds only in-frame clones and misses some; the assay was immunoSEQ multiplex PCR. Among approximately 50,000 clones listed, 86% were seen once. The source material was peripheral blood, sampled 28 days after the second AZD1222 dose. Receptors originate from an adult who received the AZD1222 COVID-19 vaccine.

The chain employs TRBV2 and TRBJ2-2; 11 bases match TRBD2. The CDR3 runs to 15 residues. Trimming cost V 9 bases and J 7 bases; bases outside gene matches: 10. CDR1 SNHLY and CDR2 FYNNEI come from the germline V gene. CDR3 region: CASLLGLAGVGELFF. DNA of the CDR3: TGTGCCAGTCTCCTTGGACTAGCGGGCGTCGGGGAGCTGTTTTTT.

The chain recombines TRBV6-5 with TRBJ1-2, with unresolved D. This CDR3 is 13 amino acids long. In germline, CDR1 is MNHEY, CDR2 SVGAGI. Trimming removed 6 bases from V and 2 bases from J, with 10 bases in between. This CDR3 reads CASSSGSNYGYTF. In DNA form, the CDR3 reads TGTGCCAGCAGCTCCGGGTCAAACTATGGCTACACCTTC.

V gene TRBV6-2 or TRBV6-3 combines with J gene TRBJ1-5, with TRBD1 matching over 8 bases. The J segment lost 7 bases and the V segment lost 6 bases, leaving 11 bases of the junction unmatched. The CDR3 runs to 15 residues. The V gene's germline CDR1 is MNHEY and CDR2 SVGEGT. The CDR3 region has the DNA TGTGCCAGCAGCCCGGGACAGGAGCTTTGGCAGCCCCAGCATTTT. Translated: CASSPGQELWQPQHF.

V and J are TRBV7-9 and TRBJ2-2, with a tentative D call TRBD1 (6 bases). CDR1 SEHNR and CDR2 FQNEAQ come from the germline V gene (reference sequence). Trimming pared 5 bases from V and 3 bases from J, leaving 10 bases between. The CDR3 has 14 residues. The CDR3: CASSTRTDTGELFF. The CDR3 bases are TGTGCCAGCAGCACAAGGACAGACACCGGGGAGCTGTTTTTT.

The rearrangement joins TRBV28 to TRBJ2-1, with TRBD2 matching 10 bases. Trimming cost V 8 bases and J 15 bases; bases outside gene matches: 7. The CDR3 extends over 11 amino acids. Germline V lookup: CDR1 MDHEN, CDR2 SYDVKM. The CDR3 DNA reads TGTGCCAGCCAGGAGCGGGAGGGTTTGTTCTTC. This gives the protein CASQEREGLFF. The variable domain in full, with the rest retrieved from reference TRBV28 and TRBJ2-1, is DVKVTQSSRYLVKRTGEKVFLECVQDMDHENMFWYRQDPGLGLRLIYFSYDVKMKEKGDIPEGYSVSREKKERFSLILESASTNQTSMYLCASQEREGLFFGPGTRLTVL.

This rearrangement joins TRBV5-4 to TRBJ2-6, with D maybe TRBD2 (5 bases). V was trimmed by 6 bases and J by 2 bases, leaving 15 bases between them. The CDR3 extends over 16 amino acids. Germline CDR1 is SGHNT and CDR2 is YYREEE (reference sequence). The CDR3 DNA follows: TGTGCCAGCACCCCCTTGTCCGGGGCTGGGGCCAACGTCCTGACTTTC. Its protein product is CASTPLSGAGANVLTF.

This chain links TRBV18 with TRBJ2-3; D is unresolved. CDR1 and CDR2 (germline): KGHSH, LQKENI. The CDR3 consists of 13 residues. V lost 3 bases to trimming and J lost 2 bases, with 6 bases between them. Here the CDR3 DNA reads TGTGCCAGCTCACCTAGGGTCACAGATACGCAGTATTTT. The encoded protein is CASSPRVTDTQYF.

In its sample, this clone was seen a few times. This chain links TRBV4-1 with TRBJ2-5; TRBD2 might be the D (5 bases). This CDR3 region has 16 residues. V was trimmed by 1 base and J by 4 bases, leaving 16 bases between them. CDR1 is MGHRA and CDR2 is YSYEKL in the germline V gene. DNA of the CDR3: TGCGCCAGCAGCCAAGCCCTACCAGTCGGGGTAGAGACCCAGTACTTC. This translates into CASSQALPVGVETQYF.

The rearrangement uses TRBV5-1 and TRBJ2-2, with 8 positions matching TRBD2. CDR1 SGHRS and CDR2 YFSETQ come from the germline V gene. V lost 4 bases, J lost 5 bases, and 10 bases stayed unmatched. The CDR3 loop spans 16 amino acids. For the CDR3, the DNA is TGCGCCAGCAGCGTAAGCGGGAGATTTAGTACCGGGGAGCTGTTTTTT. It specifies CASSVSGRFSTGELFF.

The chain employs TRBV5-1 and TRBJ1-4; 7 bases fit TRBD1. There are 15 residues in the CDR3. The germline CDR1 and CDR2 sequences are SGHRS and YFSETQ. Trimming took 4 bases from V and 4 from J; bases not matched to a gene: 7. CDR3 nucleotides: TGCGCCAGCAGCGTTACAGGGGCGATTAATGAAAAACTGTTTTTT. It specifies CASSVTGAINEKLFF.

The V gene is TRBV7-2, the J gene TRBJ2-3; unclear D gene. The germline CDR1 and CDR2 sequences are SGHTA and FQGNSA. Trimming shortened V by 4 bases and J by 0 bases, and 14 bases separated the two germline ends. The length of the CDR3 is 16 residues. The CDR3 sequence: CASSSGPVTSTDTQYF. CDR3 DNA sequence: TGTGCCAGCAGCTCAGGTCCAGTTACTAGCACAGATACGCAGTATTTT.

The chain couples TRBV30 to TRBJ1-3; 9 nucleotides line up with TRBD1. From germline, CDR1 is GTSNPN and CDR2 SVGIG (reference sequence). The CDR3 contains 14 residues. V lost 5 bases and J lost 4; bases outside the gene matches: 6. The CDR3 DNA reads as TGTGCCTGGGGGACAGGGCTCCTAGGAAACACCATATATTTT. Amino acid sequence: CAWGTGLLGNTIYF.

The chain carries TRBV12-3 or TRBV12-4 and TRBJ1-1; D gene uncertain. The CDR3 is 13 amino acids. V lost 3 bases and J lost 1, with 6 bases in between. CDR3 loop: CASSFSGNTEAFF. The CDR3, as DNA: TGTGCCAGCAGTTTCTCCGGGAACACTGAAGCTTTCTTT.

The chain combines TRBV28 with TRBJ1-5, with TRBD1 identical over 9 bases. CDR1 is MDHEN and CDR2 is SYDVKM in the germline V gene. Trimming at V came to 3 bases and at J to 2 bases, leaving 11 bases not matched to a gene. The CDR3 has 18 amino acids. In nucleotides, the CDR3 is TGTGCCAGCAGTTTCGGACAGGGGCGTACGAGTGGCAATCAGCCCCAGCATTTT. Amino acids: CASSFGQGRTSGNQPQHF.

The chain uses TRBV6-5 and TRBJ1-5; D is ambiguous. The CDR3 is made up of 14 amino acids. V was pared by 7 bases and J by 5 bases, with 15 bases between. Germline V gene sequence: CDR1 MNHEY, CDR2 SVGAGI. The CDR3 is CASKEGMPHQPQHF. The CDR3, as DNA: TGTGCCAGCAAGGAAGGAATGCCCCATCAGCCCCAGCATTTT.

The J gene is TRBJ2-3, the V gene TRBV19; D is possibly TRBD1 or TRBD2 (7 bases each). The CDR3 contains 16 residues. Germline V lookup: CDR1 LNHDA, CDR2 SQIVND (reference sequence). Deletions cut 6 bases from V and 3 bases from J, with 19 bases between. CDR3 loop: CASRSSGGGRTDTQYF. In nucleotides, the CDR3 is TGTGCCAGTAGATCGTCAGGGGGGGGGCGAACAGATACGCAGTATTTT.

This chain uses TRBV7-2 with TRBJ1-1; TRBD1 is a possible D gene (6 bases). V gave up 3 bases and J gave up 6 bases, with 14 bases separating them. From germline, CDR1 is SGHTA and CDR2 FQGNSA. The CDR3 sequence is 14 residues long. The CDR3 region is CASSLGRQVSEAFF. For the CDR3, the DNA is TGTGCCAGCAGCTTGGGTCGACAGGTTTCTGAAGCTTTCTTT.